This T cell receptor (beta chain) was retrieved from a study of early T cells in non-severe SARS-CoV-2 infection. At the level of the study: Sequencing input comprised bulk RNA from unsorted whole blood; chain pairing was not available. Broader study findings: Matching with VDJdb favored anti-spike CD8 responses (missing private and CD4 specificities).

Ten or more counts support this clonotype. Its cognate antigen is unknown. Molecules of cDNA were individually given unique molecular identifiers that were attached to them. MiXCR was run by TCRdb on the 5' RACE reads, yielding one entry per CDR3 protein. Of around 53,000 distinct CDR3 sequences in the sample, around 7.7% were seen once. Trimming removed 1 base from V and 8 bases from J, with 11 bases in between. The CDR3 sequence is 14 residues long. V gene TRBV12-3 or TRBV12-4 combines with J gene TRBJ1-4, with D possibly matching TRBD1 (5 bases). This TCR was recovered from an adult who was a healthcare worker with PCR-confirmed SARS-CoV-2 infection or an uninfected control (not recorded which). The material sequenced was whole blood. The CDR3 DNA sequence: TGTGCCAGCAGTTTAGAGGCAGGGCGCGAAAAACTGTTTTTT. It encodes CASSLEAGREKLFF.